A single T cell receptor (beta chain) is shown here with its context. This entry belongs to a study of radiation and T cells in renal cell carcinoma. The ends were cut back, 0 bases at V and 5 bases at J, with 12 bases in the middle. CDR1 is SGHTS, CDR2 YDEGEE, per germline. The length of the CDR3 is 14 residues. Only in-frame clones appear in the TCRdb table, and some are missing; sequencing was by immunoSEQ multiplex PCR. The sample carries approximately 17,000 clones, 50% recorded once. Treatment indicated: 15 Gy SBRT to primary tumor, nephrectomy 4 weeks later. Sequencing used tumor tissue, obtained from a patient whose treatment included radiotherapy and nephrectomy. This sequence joins TRBV5-8 and TRBJ2-7, with a tentative D call TRBD1 (5 bases). This receptor was identified in an older woman with renal cell carcinoma. The CDR3 DNA is TGTGCCAGCAGCTTGGGTCAGGGTTTCCACGAGCAGTACTTC. Protein product: CASSLGQGFHEQYF.